This T cell receptor beta chain was observed in a study of cytomegalovirus exposure and HLA in healthy donors. The study's findings and limits: Sequencing likely produced, as an artifact, a cluster of highly shared sequence variants. A later analysis found that most CMV-associated TCR beta chains appeared HLA-restricted.

The CDR3 has 16 residues. Trimming cost V 4 bases and J 2 bases; bases outside gene matches: 7. Germline loops: CDR1 LNHDA, CDR2 SQIVND (reference sequence). Primers: 60 Vbeta forward and 13 Jbeta reverse. Data came from immunoSEQ multiplex PCR; TCRdb stores just in-frame clones and leaves some out. Its table lists more than 200,000 clones. Comment on this clone: What it binds is unknown.

The sample was PBMCs. The chain recombines TRBV19 with TRBJ1-5; 8 positions agree with TRBD1. The sequence came from a woman in her twenties or thirties in good health and CMV-seropositive. The CDR3 sequence is CASSKSGGIGNQPQHF. The CDR3 nucleotides read TGTGCCAGTAGTAAATCAGGGGGCATCGGCAATCAGCCCCAGCATTTT.